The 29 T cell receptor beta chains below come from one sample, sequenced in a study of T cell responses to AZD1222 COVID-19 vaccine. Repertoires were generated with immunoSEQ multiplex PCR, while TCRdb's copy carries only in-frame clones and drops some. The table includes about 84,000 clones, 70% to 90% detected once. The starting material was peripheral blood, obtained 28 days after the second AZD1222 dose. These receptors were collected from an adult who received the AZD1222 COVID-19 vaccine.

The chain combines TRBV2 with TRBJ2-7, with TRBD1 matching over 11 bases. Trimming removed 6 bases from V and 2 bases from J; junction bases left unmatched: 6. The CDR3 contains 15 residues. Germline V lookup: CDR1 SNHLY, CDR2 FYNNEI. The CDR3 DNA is TGTGCCAGCAGCGTAGGACAGGGGGCCCCCTACGAGCAGTACTTC. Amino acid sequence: CASSVGQGAPYEQYF.

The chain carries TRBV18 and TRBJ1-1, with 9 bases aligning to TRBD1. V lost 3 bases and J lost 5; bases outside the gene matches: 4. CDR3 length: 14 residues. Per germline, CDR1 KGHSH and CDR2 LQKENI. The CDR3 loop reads CASSPRTGATEAFF. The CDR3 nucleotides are TGTGCCAGCTCACCTAGGACAGGGGCGACTGAAGCTTTCTTT.

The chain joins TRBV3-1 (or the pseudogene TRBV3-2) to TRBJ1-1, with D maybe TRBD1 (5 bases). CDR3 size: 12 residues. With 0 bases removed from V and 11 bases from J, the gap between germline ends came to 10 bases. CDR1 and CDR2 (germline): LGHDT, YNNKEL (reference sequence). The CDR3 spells CASSQEGGVAFF. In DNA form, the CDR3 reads TGTGCCAGCAGCCAAGAGGGGGGGGTCGCTTTCTTT.

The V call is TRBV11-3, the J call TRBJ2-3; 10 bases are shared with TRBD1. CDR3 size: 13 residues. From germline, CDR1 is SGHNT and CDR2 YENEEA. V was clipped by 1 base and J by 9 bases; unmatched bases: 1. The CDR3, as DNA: TGTGCCAGCAGCTTAGGGGACAGGGGAACGCAGTATTTT. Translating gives CASSLGDRGTQYF.

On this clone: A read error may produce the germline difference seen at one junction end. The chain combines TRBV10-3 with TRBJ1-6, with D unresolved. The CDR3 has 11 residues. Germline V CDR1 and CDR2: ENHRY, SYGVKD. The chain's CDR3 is CAIGDNSPLHF. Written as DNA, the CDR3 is TGTGCCATCGGTGATAATTCACCCCTCCACTTT.

This CDR3 is CASSLQTTGGSYNSPLHF. CDR3 bases: TGCGCCAGCAGCCTCCAAACTACAGGAGGCTCCTATAATTCACCCCTCCACTTT. The J gene is TRBJ1-6, the V gene TRBV4-1, with D perhaps TRBD1 (5 bases). The V gene's germline CDR1 is MGHRA and CDR2 YSYEKL. The V gene lost 4 bases and the J gene lost 0 bases, with 16 bases spanning the gap. This CDR3 region has 18 residues.

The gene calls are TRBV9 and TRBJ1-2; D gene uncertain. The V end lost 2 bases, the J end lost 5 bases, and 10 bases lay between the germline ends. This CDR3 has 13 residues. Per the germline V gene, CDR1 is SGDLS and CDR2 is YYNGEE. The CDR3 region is CASSVGISYGYTF. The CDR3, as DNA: TGTGCCAGCAGCGTCGGTATCTCGTATGGCTACACCTTC.

This chain's CDR3 is CAVAGRNLNEQFF. CDR3 DNA: TGTGCCGTCGCTGGCCGGAACCTCAATGAGCAGTTCTTC. The V and J genes are TRBV10-3 and TRBJ2-1; D uncertain. Trimming shortened V by 11 bases and J by 6 bases, and 17 bases separated the two germline ends. The CDR3 is 13 amino acids. Germline loops: CDR1 ENHRY, CDR2 SYGVKD.

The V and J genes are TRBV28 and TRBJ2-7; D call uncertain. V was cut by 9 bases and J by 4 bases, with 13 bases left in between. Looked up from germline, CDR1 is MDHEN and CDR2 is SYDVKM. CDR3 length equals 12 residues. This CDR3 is CASFSHSYEQYF. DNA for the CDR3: TGTGCCAGTTTTTCTCATTCTTACGAGCAGTACTTC. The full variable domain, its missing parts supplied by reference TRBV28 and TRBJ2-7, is DVKVTQSSRYLVKRTGEKVFLECVQDMDHENMFWYRQDPGLGLRLIYFSYDVKMKEKGDIPEGYSVSREKKERFSLILESASTNQTSMYLCASFSHSYEQYFGPGTRLTVT.

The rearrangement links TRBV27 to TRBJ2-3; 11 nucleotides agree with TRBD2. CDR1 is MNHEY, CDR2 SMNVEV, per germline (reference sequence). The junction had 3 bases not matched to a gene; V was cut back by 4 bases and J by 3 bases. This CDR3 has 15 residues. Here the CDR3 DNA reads TGTGCCAGCAGTTCGGGACTAGCGGTAACAGATACGCAGTATTTT. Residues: CASSSGLAVTDTQYF.

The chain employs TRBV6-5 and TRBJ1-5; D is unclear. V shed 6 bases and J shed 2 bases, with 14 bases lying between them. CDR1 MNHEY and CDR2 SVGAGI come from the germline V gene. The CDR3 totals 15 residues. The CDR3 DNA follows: TGTGCCAGCAGCGTAACCCCGGGCGGCAATCAGCCCCAGCATTTT. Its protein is CASSVTPGGNQPQHF.

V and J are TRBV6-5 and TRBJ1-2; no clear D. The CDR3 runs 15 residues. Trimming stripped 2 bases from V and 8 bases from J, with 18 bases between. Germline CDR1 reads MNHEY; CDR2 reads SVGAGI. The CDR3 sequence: CASSYGGSRTGGYTF. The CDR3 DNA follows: TGTGCCAGCAGTTACGGAGGGTCCAGGACGGGAGGCTACACCTTC.

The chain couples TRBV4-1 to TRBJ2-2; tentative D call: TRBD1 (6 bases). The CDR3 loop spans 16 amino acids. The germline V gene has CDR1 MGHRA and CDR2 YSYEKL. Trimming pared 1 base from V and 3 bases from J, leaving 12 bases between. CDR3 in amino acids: CASSQVQGSYTGELFF. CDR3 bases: TGCGCCAGCAGCCAAGTACAGGGAAGTTACACCGGGGAGCTGTTTTTT.

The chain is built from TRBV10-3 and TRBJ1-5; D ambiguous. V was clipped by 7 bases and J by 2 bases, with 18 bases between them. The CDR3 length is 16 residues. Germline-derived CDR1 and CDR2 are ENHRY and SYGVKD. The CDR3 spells CAINLKRMGGNQPQHF. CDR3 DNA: TGTGCCATCAATCTTAAACGGATGGGTGGCAATCAGCCCCAGCATTTT.

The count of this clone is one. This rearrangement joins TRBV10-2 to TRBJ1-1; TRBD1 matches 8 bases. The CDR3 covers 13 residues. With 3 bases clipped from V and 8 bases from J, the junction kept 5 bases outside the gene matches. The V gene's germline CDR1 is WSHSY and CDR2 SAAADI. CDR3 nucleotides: TGCGCCAGCAGTGAAGGATACAGGGGGGAAGCTTTCTTT. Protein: CASSEGYRGEAFF.

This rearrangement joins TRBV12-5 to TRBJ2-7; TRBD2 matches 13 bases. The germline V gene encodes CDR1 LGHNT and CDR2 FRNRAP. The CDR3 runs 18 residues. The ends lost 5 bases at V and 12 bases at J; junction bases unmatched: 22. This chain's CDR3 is CASGDPRLAGGRFDPMYF. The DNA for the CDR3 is TGTGCTAGTGGTGACCCCCGACTAGCGGGGGGTCGATTCGACCCAATGTACTTC.

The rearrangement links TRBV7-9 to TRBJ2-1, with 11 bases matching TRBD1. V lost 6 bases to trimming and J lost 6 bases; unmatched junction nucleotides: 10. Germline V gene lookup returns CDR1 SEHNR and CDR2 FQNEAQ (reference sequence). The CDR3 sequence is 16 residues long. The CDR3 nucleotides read TGTGCCAGCAGGGGCGGGGCCGGGACAGGGGGCAATGAGCAGTTCTTC. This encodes CASRGGAGTGGNEQFF.

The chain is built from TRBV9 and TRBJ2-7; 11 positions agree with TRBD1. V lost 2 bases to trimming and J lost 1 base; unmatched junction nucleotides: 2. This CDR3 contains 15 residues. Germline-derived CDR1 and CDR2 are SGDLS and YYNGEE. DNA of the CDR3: TGTGCCAGCAGCGTCGGGACAGGGGGTTCCTACGAGCAGTACTTC. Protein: CASSVGTGGSYEQYF.

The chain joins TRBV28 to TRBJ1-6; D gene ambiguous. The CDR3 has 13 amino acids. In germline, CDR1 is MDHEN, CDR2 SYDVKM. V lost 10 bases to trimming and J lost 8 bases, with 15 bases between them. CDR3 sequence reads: CATSREAYSPLHF. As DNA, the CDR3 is TGTGCCACCTCCCGGGAGGCGTATTCACCCCTCCACTTT.

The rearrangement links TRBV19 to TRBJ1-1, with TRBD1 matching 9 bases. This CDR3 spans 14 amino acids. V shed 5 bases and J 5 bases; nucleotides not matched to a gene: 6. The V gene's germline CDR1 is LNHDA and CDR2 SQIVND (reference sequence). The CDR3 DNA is TGTGCCAGTAGTGTCGACAGGGGGGGAACTGAAGCTTTCTTT. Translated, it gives CASSVDRGGTEAFF.

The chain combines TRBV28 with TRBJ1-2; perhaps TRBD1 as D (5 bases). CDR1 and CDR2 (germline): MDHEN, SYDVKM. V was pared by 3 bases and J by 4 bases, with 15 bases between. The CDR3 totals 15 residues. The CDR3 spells CASSFRRGVAYGYTF. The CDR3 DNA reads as TGTGCCAGCAGTTTTCGACGGGGGGTCGCCTATGGCTACACCTTC.

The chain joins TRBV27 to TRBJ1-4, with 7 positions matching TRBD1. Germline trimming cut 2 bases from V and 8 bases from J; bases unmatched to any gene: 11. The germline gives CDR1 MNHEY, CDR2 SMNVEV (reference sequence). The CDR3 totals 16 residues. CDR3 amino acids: CASSLAGRRGDEKLFF. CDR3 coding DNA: TGTGCCAGCAGTTTAGCGGGGCGCAGGGGGGACGAAAAACTGTTTTTT.

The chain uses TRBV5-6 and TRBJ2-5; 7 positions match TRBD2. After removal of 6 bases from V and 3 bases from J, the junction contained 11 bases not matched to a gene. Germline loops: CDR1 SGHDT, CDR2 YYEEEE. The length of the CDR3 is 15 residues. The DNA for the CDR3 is TGTGCCAGCACCCAGCCGGGGGGACGGGAAGAGACCCAGTACTTC. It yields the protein CASTQPGGREETQYF.

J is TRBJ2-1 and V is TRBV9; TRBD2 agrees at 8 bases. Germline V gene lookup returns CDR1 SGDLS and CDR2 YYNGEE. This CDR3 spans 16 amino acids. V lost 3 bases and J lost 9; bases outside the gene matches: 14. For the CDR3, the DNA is TGTGCCAGCAGCGGCCACCCGACTAGCGCTGGTGGTGAGCAGTTCTTC. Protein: CASSGHPTSAGGEQFF.

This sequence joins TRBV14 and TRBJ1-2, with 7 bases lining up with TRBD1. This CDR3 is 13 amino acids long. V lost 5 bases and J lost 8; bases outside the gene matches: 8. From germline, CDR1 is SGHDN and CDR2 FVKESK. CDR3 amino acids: CASSLDRRFGYTF. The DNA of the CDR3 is TGTGCCAGCAGCTTGGACAGGAGGTTCGGCTACACCTTC.

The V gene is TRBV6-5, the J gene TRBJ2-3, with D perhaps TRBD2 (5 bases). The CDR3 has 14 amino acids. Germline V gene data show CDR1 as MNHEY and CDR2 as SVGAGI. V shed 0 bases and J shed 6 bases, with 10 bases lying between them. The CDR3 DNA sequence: TGTGCCAGCAGTTACTCAAGAGGGCAGGATACGCAGTATTTT. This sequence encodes CASSYSRGQDTQYF.

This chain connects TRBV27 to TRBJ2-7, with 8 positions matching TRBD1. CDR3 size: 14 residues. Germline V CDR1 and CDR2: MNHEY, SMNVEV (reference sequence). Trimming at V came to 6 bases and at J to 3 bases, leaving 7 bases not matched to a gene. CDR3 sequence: CASSLTGTGYEQYF. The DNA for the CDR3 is TGTGCCAGCAGCCTTACCGGGACAGGCTACGAGCAGTACTTC.

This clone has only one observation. The CDR3 region is CASTSGLYNEKLFF. CDR3 coding DNA: TGTGCCAGCACCTCGGGACTCTATAATGAAAAACTGTTTTTT. This sequence joins TRBV28 and TRBJ1-4; TRBD1 might be the D (5 bases). The CDR3 loop spans 14 amino acids. Per germline, CDR1 MDHEN and CDR2 SYDVKM. The V end was cut by 7 bases, the J end by 4 bases, with 13 bases between.

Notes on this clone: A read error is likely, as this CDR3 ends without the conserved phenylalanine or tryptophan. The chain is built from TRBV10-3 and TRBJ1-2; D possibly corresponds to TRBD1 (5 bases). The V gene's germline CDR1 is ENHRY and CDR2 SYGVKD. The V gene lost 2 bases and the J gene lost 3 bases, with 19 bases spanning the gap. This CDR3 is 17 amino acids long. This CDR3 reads CAISEGTAREGYYGYTL. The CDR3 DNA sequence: TGTGCCATCAGTGAGGGGACCGCTCGGGAGGGGTACTATGGCTACACCCTC.